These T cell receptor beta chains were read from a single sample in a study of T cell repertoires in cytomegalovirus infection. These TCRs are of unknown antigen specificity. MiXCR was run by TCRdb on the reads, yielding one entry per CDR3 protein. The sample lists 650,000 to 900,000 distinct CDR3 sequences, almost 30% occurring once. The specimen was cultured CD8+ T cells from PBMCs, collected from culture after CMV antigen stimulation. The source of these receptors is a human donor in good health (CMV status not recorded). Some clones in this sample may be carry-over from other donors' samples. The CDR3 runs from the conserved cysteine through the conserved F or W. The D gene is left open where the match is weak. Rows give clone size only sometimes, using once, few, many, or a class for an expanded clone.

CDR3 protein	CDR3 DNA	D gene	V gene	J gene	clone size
CATRGSSEYNEQFF	TGTGCCACCAGAGGCTCTAGCGAGTACAATGAGCAGTTCTTC	.	TRBV24-1	TRBJ2-1	.
CASATGLSYNEQFF	TGCGCCAGCGCGACAGGGTTGTCCTACAATGAGCAGTTCTTC	TRBD1	TRBV4-1	TRBJ2-1	.
CASSLQRVADTQYF	TGTGCCAGCAGTCTACAGCGGGTGGCAGATACGCAGTATTTT	.	TRBV6-2/TRBV6-3	TRBJ2-3	few
CASSLDDEQYF	TGTGCCAGCAGTTTGGATGACGAGCAGTACTTC	.	TRBV6-5	TRBJ2-7	.
CASSSRAGPSGNTIYF	TGTGCCAGCAGCTCAAGGGCAGGGCCCTCTGGAAACACCATATATTTT	.	TRBV7-8	TRBJ1-3	.
CASQTGGLGPDEQFF	TGTGCCAGCCAGACAGGGGGACTAGGGCCCGATGAGCAGTTCTTC	.	TRBV19	TRBJ2-1	.
CASSGDLDLYNEQFF	TGTGCCAGCAGTGGGGACTTGGATCTCTACAATGAGCAGTTCTTC	.	TRBV6-4	TRBJ2-1	.
CASSQGPGAEAFF	TGCGCCAGCAGCCAAGGGCCGGGGGCTGAAGCTTTCTTT	.	TRBV4-1	TRBJ1-1	once
CASSRRGGSYNEQFF	TGTGCCAGCAGCAGACGCGGGGGCTCCTACAATGAGCAGTTCTTC	TRBD2	TRBV12-3/TRBV12-4	TRBJ2-1	.
CASSPLDRQSNGYTF	TGTGCCAGCAGCCCCCTGGACAGACAATCCAATGGCTACACCTTC	.	TRBV6-6	TRBJ1-2	.
CASSRIGQVGEKLFF	TGTGCCAGCAGCAGAATCGGGCAGGTTGGCGAAAAACTGTTTTTT	.	TRBV28	TRBJ1-4	few
CASSPGPGGTDTQYF	TGTGCCAGCAGCCCGGGACCAGGGGGCACAGATACGCAGTATTTT	.	TRBV7-6	TRBJ2-3	few
CSVAGRSYNEQFF	TGCAGCGTTGCGGGGCGCTCCTACAATGAGCAGTTCTTC	.	TRBV29-1	TRBJ2-1	.
CASSRSGTDYGYTF	TGTGCCAGCAGCAGGTCCGGGACAGACTATGGCTACACCTTC	TRBD1	TRBV5-6	TRBJ1-2	.
CATLGGHYGYTF	TGTGCCACCTTGGGGGGACACTATGGCTACACCTTC	.	TRBV15	TRBJ1-2	few
CASSLGVLGPRANYGYTF	TGTGCCAGCAGCTTAGGTGTTCTTGGGCCGAGAGCAAACTATGGCTACACCTTC	.	TRBV11-2	TRBJ1-2	.
CASTLSGITDTQYF	TGTGCCAGCACCCTTAGCGGGATTACAGATACGCAGTATTTT	TRBD2	TRBV2	TRBJ2-3	.
CASSIQENTGELFF	TGTGCCAGTAGTATACAGGAGAACACCGGGGAGCTGTTTTTT	.	TRBV19	TRBJ2-2	.